Listed here are 27 T cell receptor beta chains from one sample, sequenced in a study of glioma-infiltrating T cells. The iRepertoire nested amplicon-rescue multiplex PCR amplified TCR alpha and beta CDR3s from RNA. MiXCR, applied by TCRdb to the multiplex PCR reads, yields one record per CDR3 protein. The repertoire holds some 190,000 distinct CDR3 sequences, with about 32% as singletons. Sequencing was done on a sample of glioma tissue, nonneoplastic brain tissue, or PBMCs (not recorded which). These receptors were obtained from a human donor with low-grade glioma or glioblastoma, undergoing nonglioma brain surgery, or in good health (not recorded which).

The V gene is TRBV11-2, the J gene TRBJ2-3, with D perhaps matching TRBD2 (6 bases). V was pared by 1 base and J by 4 bases, with 12 bases between. In germline, CDR1 is SGHAT, CDR2 FQNNGV. The CDR3 is 15 residues long. The chain's CDR3 is CASSLVGRRSDTQYF. CDR3 sequence (DNA): TGTGCCAGCAGCTTAGTCGGGAGAAGATCAGATACGCAGTATTTT. The complete variable domain, with remaining parts taken from reference TRBV11-2 and TRBJ2-3, reads EAGVAQSPRYKIIEKRQSVAFWCNPISGHATLYWYQQILGQGPKLLIQFQNNGVVDDSQLPKDRFSAERLKGVDSTLKIQPAKLEDSAVYLCASSLVGRRSDTQYFGPGTRLTVL.

The rearrangement joins TRBV29-1 to TRBJ2-7; 10 bases are shared with TRBD1. The CDR3 has 13 amino acids. J was trimmed by 2 bases and V by 7 bases; bases with no gene match: 5. CDR1 and CDR2 (germline): SQVTM, ANQGSEA. The CDR3 bases are TGCAGCGCCGAAGGGACAGGGGCCTACGAGCAGTACTTC. Amino acids: CSAEGTGAYEQYF.

The V and J genes are TRBV5-1 and TRBJ2-7, with 10 bases that match TRBD1. The junction had 8 bases not matched to a gene; V was cut back by 4 bases and J by 4 bases. CDR3 length equals 15 residues. Looked up from germline, CDR1 is SGHRS and CDR2 is YFSETQ. CDR3 in amino acids: CASSQGQGVVYEQYF. In DNA form, the CDR3 reads TGCGCCAGCAGCCAAGGACAGGGGGTCGTGTACGAGCAGTACTTC.

The rearrangement links TRBV19 to TRBJ1-1; D gene uncertain. CDR1 and CDR2 (germline): LNHDA, SQIVND (reference sequence). The CDR3 sequence is 13 residues long. Deletions cut 1 base from V and 6 bases from J, with 9 bases between. Here the CDR3 reads CASSIGGKAEAFF. In DNA form, the CDR3 reads TGTGCCAGTAGTATAGGTGGAAAGGCTGAAGCTTTCTTT.

As regards this clonotype: A read error may produce the germline difference seen at one junction end. The rearrangement links TRBV6-1 to TRBJ2-3, with TRBD2 matching over 13 bases. CDR1 MNHNS and CDR2 SASEGT come from the germline V gene. The CDR3 consists of 17 residues. DNA of the CDR3: TGTGCCAGCAACCCACAACTAGCGGGAGGGCCAACAGATACGCATTATTTT. Translating gives CASNPQLAGGPTDTHYF.

A word on this clonotype: A clone one base away is much larger, so this may be a read error. The rearrangement joins TRBV7-9 to TRBJ2-7; tentative D call: TRBD2 (6 bases). This CDR3 is built from 14 residues. Germline CDR1 is SEHNR and CDR2 is FQNEAQ (reference sequence). CDR3 DNA: TGTGCCAGCAGCTTTGGAGGGTATTCCTACGAGCAGCACTTC. The encoded protein is CASSFGGYSYEQHF.

This clonotype was counted many times. The chain is built from TRBV4-3 and TRBJ2-7; 9 bases are a match to TRBD1. Germline V gene sequence: CDR1 LGHNA, CDR2 YSLEER. J gave up 6 bases and V 0 bases, and 9 bases lay outside the gene matches. The CDR3 totals 16 residues. CDR3 region: CASSQDRATGGSEQYF. CDR3 in DNA: TGCGCCAGCAGCCAAGATCGTGCGACAGGGGGTAGCGAGCAGTACTTC.

Ten or more counts support this clonotype. The chain employs TRBV6-1 and TRBJ1-5; 8 nucleotides align to TRBD1. This CDR3 comprises 17 residues. The germline V gene encodes CDR1 MNHNS and CDR2 SASEGT. The J segment lost 0 bases and the V segment lost 5 bases, leaving 9 bases of the junction unmatched. CDR3 in amino acids: CASSSRTGTYSNQPQHF. The CDR3 DNA is TGTGCCAGCAGTTCCCGGACAGGGACCTATAGCAATCAGCCCCAGCATTTT.

This clonotype was counted a few times. The junction departs from the called germline gene at one end, perhaps through a read error. V and J are TRBV4-1 and TRBJ1-6; D is undetermined. Germline V gene lookup returns CDR1 MGHRA and CDR2 YSYEKL. The CDR3 has 13 residues. As DNA, the CDR3 is TGCGCCAGCAGCCAAGATTCCGGTTCACCCCTCCGCTTT. It specifies CASSQDSGSPLRF.

In its sample, this clonotype was seen many times. The rearrangement uses TRBV7-2 and TRBJ1-4; TRBD1 aligns across 7 bases. CDR3 size: 15 residues. V shed 1 base and J 7 bases; nucleotides not matched to a gene: 6. CDR1 and CDR2 (germline): SGHTA, FQGNSA. CDR3 nucleotide sequence: TGTGCCAGCAGCTTAGGAGGGACAGTGCCTGAAAAACTGTTTTTT. Its protein product is CASSLGGTVPEKLFF.

This chain links TRBV3-1 with TRBJ1-3; no reliable D call. CDR3 size: 13 residues. Trimming took off 4 bases at V and 3 bases at J, with 7 bases between the two ends. Germline CDR1 is LGHDT and CDR2 is YNNKEL (reference sequence). The CDR3 DNA follows: TGTGCCAGCAGCCGGCTTAATGGAAACACCATATATTTT. Translated, it gives CASSRLNGNTIYF.

This clonotype was seen repeatedly, ten times or more. J is TRBJ1-4 and V is TRBV28, with D possibly TRBD1 on 6 matching bases. V gave up 4 bases and J gave up 5 bases, with 14 bases separating them. The CDR3 has 15 amino acids. Germline V gene sequence: CDR1 MDHEN, CDR2 SYDVKM. This CDR3 reads CASSSGITGNEKLFF. The CDR3, as DNA: TGTGCCAGCAGTTCTGGGATTACAGGGAATGAAAAACTGTTTTTT.

The chain is built from TRBV29-1 and TRBJ2-3; 7 bases fit TRBD2. Looked up from germline, CDR1 is SQVTM and CDR2 is ANQGSEA. CDR3 size: 18 residues. J gave up 4 bases and V 0 bases, and 16 bases lay outside the gene matches. CDR3 protein: CSVEDWASGRGDPDTQYF. In DNA form, the CDR3 reads TGCAGCGTTGAAGATTGGGCTAGCGGAAGGGGTGACCCAGATACGCAGTATTTT.

To note about this clonotype: The junction does not match germline at one end; this may be a read error. This chain joins TRBV28 and TRBJ1-5, with TRBD1 identical over 7 bases. CDR1 and CDR2 from the germline V gene are MDHEN and SYDVKM. This CDR3 spans 16 amino acids. The CDR3 DNA reads as TGTGCCAGCAATGTCAGGGGGGCTTATAGCAATCAGCCCCATCATTTT. This sequence encodes CASNVRGAYSNQPHHF.

This clonotype was observed a few times. One junction end disagrees with the germline gene, perhaps due to a read error. This chain uses TRBV29-1 with TRBJ1-2; D not resolved. The length of the CDR3 is 12 residues. Germline CDR1 and CDR2: SQVTM and ANQGSEA. In DNA form, the CDR3 reads TGCAGCGTTTCCCAACTCAACTATGGCCACACCTTC. Its translation: CSVSQLNYGHTF.

This clonotype occurred many times. The rearrangement links TRBV2 to TRBJ1-2, with D possibly TRBD1 on 5 matching bases. Germline V gene data show CDR1 as SNHLY and CDR2 as FYNNEI. CDR3 length: 13 amino acids. Trimming removed 5 bases from V and 4 bases from J, with 11 bases in between. DNA for the CDR3: TGTGCCAGCAGTTTAGACAGTCCCTATGGCTACACCTTC. Translating gives CASSLDSPYGYTF.

The genes are TRBV7-9 and TRBJ2-7, with 7 bases fitting TRBD1. There are 14 residues in the CDR3. Unmatched junction bases numbered 11, after V lost 11 bases and J lost 1 base. In germline, CDR1 is SEHNR, CDR2 FQNEAQ (reference sequence). This chain's CDR3 is CASERGGMSYEQYF. The CDR3 nucleotides are TGTGCCTCCGAGAGAGGGGGCATGTCCTACGAGCAGTACTTC.

This clonotype came up many times. The rearrangement uses TRBV6-5 and TRBJ2-2; 7 nucleotides agree with TRBD1. The germline gives CDR1 MNHEY, CDR2 SVGAGI. V was pared by 0 bases and J by 10 bases, with 8 bases of the junction left unmatched. This CDR3 has 15 amino acids. Here the CDR3 reads CASSYSFTQGVELFF. The CDR3 DNA is TGTGCCAGCAGTTACTCATTTACTCAGGGGGTGGAGCTGTTTTTT.

This clonotype was counted once. With a much larger clone just one base away, this may be a read error. V gene TRBV2 combines with J gene TRBJ1-4; 8 bases match TRBD1. After removal of 6 bases from V and 10 bases from J, the junction contained 13 bases not matched to a gene. Germline values: CDR1 SNHLY, CDR2 FYNNEI. The CDR3 extends over 15 amino acids. The CDR3 sequence is CASSSLRGTGGKLFF. Here the CDR3 DNA reads TGTGCCAGCAGCTCGCTCCGAGGGACAGGAGGAAAACTGTTTTTT.

The V gene is TRBV12-5, the J gene TRBJ2-5; D is unclear. Germline loops: CDR1 LGHNT, CDR2 FRNRAP. With 7 bases removed from V and 6 bases from J, the gap between germline ends came to 6 bases. There are 10 residues in the CDR3. The CDR3 loop is CASARKTQYF. As DNA, the CDR3 is TGTGCTAGTGCCAGGAAGACCCAGTACTTC.

This clonotype was counted a few times. This rearrangement joins TRBV7-2 to TRBJ1-5; the D gene is possibly TRBD1 (5 bases). Germline values: CDR1 SGHTA, CDR2 FQGNSA. This CDR3 spans 18 amino acids. Trimming took 1 base from V and 1 from J, leaving 17 bases between them. In nucleotides, the CDR3 is TGTGCCAGCAGCTTAGAGGGCCAGGGTGGATGGAGCAATCAGCCCCAGCATTTT. This sequence encodes CASSLEGQGGWSNQPQHF.

In this sample, this clonotype turned up many times. J is TRBJ1-1 and V is TRBV25-1; D gene ambiguous. V was clipped by 4 bases and J by 1 base, with 4 bases between them. Germline V gene data show CDR1 as MGHDK and CDR2 as SYGVNS. The CDR3 runs to 12 residues. This CDR3 is CASSGANTEAFF. The CDR3 DNA is TGTGCCAGCAGTGGGGCGAACACTGAAGCTTTCTTT. The full variable domain, with the rest looked up from reference TRBV25-1 and TRBJ1-1, is EADIYQTPRYLVIGTGKKITLECSQTMGHDKMYWYQQDPGMELHLIHYSYGVNSTEKGDLSSESTVSRIRTEHFPLTLESARPSHTSQYLCASSGANTEAFFGQGTRLTVV.

In regard to this clonotype: Possible read error: a much larger clone is one base away. CDR3 loop: CASSQLRPNERLFF. DNA for the CDR3: TGTGCCAGCAGCCAGCTCCGGCCTAATGAAAGACTGTTTTTT. The V call is TRBV7-2, the J call TRBJ1-4; D is ambiguous. The CDR3 extends over 14 amino acids. Germline V gene sequence: CDR1 SGHTA, CDR2 FQGNSA.

Note on this clonotype: A much larger clone is a single base away; this may be a read error. The chain is built from TRBV4-1 and TRBJ2-7; possibly TRBD2 for D (5 bases). The CDR3 contains 13 residues. In germline, CDR1 is MGHRA, CDR2 YSYEKL. V lost 7 bases and J lost 3, with 13 bases in between. In nucleotides, the CDR3 is TGCGCCAGCATCCACGGACTGAGCTACGAGCAGTACTTC. It is translated as CASIHGLSYEQYF.

A note on this clonotype: The CDR3 ends on some other residue instead of the conserved phenylalanine or tryptophan, so this is likely a read error. In DNA, the CDR3 is TGTGCCAGCAGCTTCGGGACGGCCTCCTACGAGCAGTACCTC. Its protein is CASSFGTASYEQYL. The chain couples TRBV5-4 to TRBJ2-7; D might be TRBD1 or TRBD2, each matching 5 bases. The CDR3 loop spans 14 amino acids. V was shortened by 2 bases and J by 0 bases, with 9 bases between the two germline ends. Germline assignment: CDR1 SGHNT and CDR2 YYREEE (reference sequence).

Many counts were recorded for this clonotype. The chain joins TRBV4-3 to TRBJ2-7, with 10 nucleotides matching TRBD2. Germline CDR1 and CDR2: LGHNA and YSLEER. Trimming at V came to 1 base and at J to 6 bases, leaving 6 bases not matched to a gene. This CDR3 is 15 amino acids long. The CDR3 coding sequence is TGCGCCAGCAGCCAAGTGGCTAGCGGGAGCACCGAGCAGTACTTC. This gives the protein CASSQVASGSTEQYF.

This clonotype was recorded many times. The J gene is TRBJ1-5, the V gene TRBV7-6, with D unresolved. The V end lost 1 base, the J end lost 7 bases, and 8 bases lay between the germline ends. The CDR3 runs 13 residues. Germline V gene lookup returns CDR1 SGHVS and CDR2 FNYEAQ. The CDR3 DNA sequence: TGTGCCAGCAGCTTAGTCCACGGGCAGCCCCAGCATTTT. Translating it yields CASSLVHGQPQHF.